Given below is one TCR beta chain in context. The target antigen is unknown. A multiplex PCR was run with 60 Vbeta primers and 13 Jbeta primers. Profiling relied on immunoSEQ multiplex PCR, and the TCRdb table lists in-frame clones only, not all of them. Of about 67,000 clones in the sample, roughly 78% were seen once. The entry originates in a study of cytomegalovirus exposure and HLA in healthy donors. General study results and limits: A previous analysis found most TCR beta V segments productive roughly 90% or roughly 30% of the time. Beyond CMV serostatus, there was no information to go on about immune exposure.

This CDR3 is built from 15 residues. The germline V gene has CDR1 MDHEN and CDR2 SYDVKM. The junction had 10 bases not matched to a gene; V was cut back by 7 bases and J by 6 bases. This receptor was obtained from a woman aged 25-40 years in good health and CMV-seronegative. Material for sequencing was PBMCs. The rearrangement links TRBV28 to TRBJ2-2; 8 bases are shared with TRBD1. Here the CDR3 DNA reads TGTGCCAGCAAACCGACAGGGGCGGCCGCCGGGGAGCTGTTTTTT. Its protein is CASKPTGAAAGELFF.